These 18 T cell receptor beta chains came from one sample sequenced in a study of shared clonotypes between healthy human individuals. CD8 cells regarded as naive lacked CD45RO, were positively chosen for CCR7, and omitted terminally differentiated effector memory CD45RA+ cells. Repertoires were generated with immunoSEQ multiplex PCR, while TCRdb's copy carries only in-frame clones and drops some. The repertoire holds about 2.1 million clones, with over 85% as singletons. The sequencing sample was made of naive CD8+ T cells from PBMCs. All receptors come from a man aged 18 to 29 in good health. Some clones in this sample may be carry-over from other donors' samples.

This sequence joins TRBV9 and TRBJ2-7, with 11 bases aligning to TRBD2. The CDR3 is 18 amino acids. Germline CDR1 is SGDLS and CDR2 is YYNGEE. V was pared by 4 bases and J by 2 bases, with 14 bases of the junction left unmatched. CDR3 residues: CASSPARVAGGPPYEQYF. Here the CDR3 DNA reads TGTGCCAGCAGCCCAGCGAGAGTAGCGGGAGGGCCTCCCTACGAGCAGTACTTC. Full variable domain (remainder filled in from reference TRBV9 and TRBJ2-7): DSGVTQTPKHLITATGQRVTLRCSPRSGDLSVYWYQQSLDQGLQFLIQYYNGEERAKGNILERFSAQQFPDLHSELNLSSLELGDSALYFCASSPARVAGGPPYEQYFGPGTRLTVT.

In its sample, this clone was seen once. The V gene is TRBV5-1, the J gene TRBJ1-2, with unresolved D. CDR1 and CDR2 from the germline V gene are SGHRS and YFSETQ. The CDR3 is 16 residues long. Trimming stripped 0 bases from V and 1 base from J, with 13 bases between. The CDR3 loop is CASSLAPITDNYGYTF. The DNA for the CDR3 is TGCGCCAGCAGCTTGGCCCCGATTACAGATAACTATGGCTACACCTTC.

The chain combines TRBV28 with TRBJ1-2, with a weak D call TRBD1 (6 bases). CDR3 size: 17 residues. Germline V lookup: CDR1 MDHEN, CDR2 SYDVKM. V shed 3 bases and J shed 1 base, with 18 bases lying between them. As DNA, the CDR3 is TGTGCCAGCAGTTTTTACCCTGGACAGAACCATAACTATGGCTACACCTTC. Protein sequence: CASSFYPGQNHNYGYTF.

V usage is TRBV13 and J usage is TRBJ2-1; 7 bases map to TRBD2. Germline V gene data show CDR1 as PRHDT and CDR2 as FYEKMQ (reference sequence). CDR3 length: 14 residues. V shed 5 bases and J 9 bases; nucleotides not matched to a gene: 10. CDR3 loop: CASSPPLGEGEQFF. The DNA of the CDR3 is TGTGCCAGCAGCCCCCCCTTGGGGGAGGGTGAGCAGTTCTTC. The whole variable domain, remainder taken from reference TRBV13 and TRBJ2-1, is AAGVIQSPRHLIKEKRETATLKCYPIPRHDTVYWYQQGPGQDPQFLISFYEKMQSDKGSIPDRFSAQQFSDYHSELNMSSLELGDSALYFCASSPPLGEGEQFFGPGTRLTVL.

This chain uses TRBV9 with TRBJ1-1; D is uncertain. In germline, CDR1 is SGDLS, CDR2 YYNGEE. The V end lost 3 bases, the J end lost 0 bases, and 12 bases lay between the germline ends. The CDR3 runs to 15 residues. The CDR3 DNA reads as TGTGCCAGCAGCGGCGACAACGGAATGAACACTGAAGCTTTCTTT. Translation: CASSGDNGMNTEAFF.

This clone was detected only once. This sequence joins TRBV28 and TRBJ1-1; D remains ambiguous. The V end was cut by 7 bases, the J end by 1 base, with 13 bases between. Looked up from germline, CDR1 is MDHEN and CDR2 is SYDVKM. The CDR3 runs 14 residues. The CDR3 sequence: CASNWAGENTEAFF. In DNA form, the CDR3 reads TGTGCCAGCAACTGGGCAGGCGAGAACACTGAAGCTTTCTTT.

V and J are TRBV27 and TRBJ2-1; D possibly matches TRBD1 or TRBD2 (5 bases each). Germline CDR1 MNHEY, CDR2 SMNVEV (reference sequence). V lost 10 bases and J lost 0, with 19 bases in between. This CDR3 contains 16 residues. The CDR3: CATNPGARGSYNEQFF. The CDR3, as DNA: TGTGCCACTAATCCCGGGGCGCGAGGCTCCTACAATGAGCAGTTCTTC.

This sequence joins TRBV5-4 and TRBJ2-7, with D uncertain. Trimming cost V 4 bases and J 4 bases, with 15 bases left between them. Germline CDR1 is SGHNT and CDR2 is YYREEE (reference sequence). The CDR3 is 14 residues long. The CDR3, as DNA: TGTGCCAGCAGCGTACACTCGGCTAAATACGAGCAGTACTTC. This sequence encodes CASSVHSAKYEQYF.

This rearrangement joins TRBV5-1 to TRBJ1-2, with 10 bases lining up with TRBD1. The junction had 3 bases not matched to a gene; V was cut back by 0 bases and J by 1 base. CDR1 and CDR2 from the germline V gene are SGHRS and YFSETQ. The CDR3 consists of 16 residues. For the CDR3, the DNA is TGCGCCAGCAGCTTGGAGGGACAGGGGAATAACTATGGCTACACCTTC. This encodes CASSLEGQGNNYGYTF.

The V and J genes are TRBV25-1 and TRBJ1-1, with 8 bases fitting TRBD1. The germline V gene encodes CDR1 MGHDK and CDR2 SYGVNS. The CDR3 extends over 12 amino acids. Germline trimming cut 7 bases from V and 4 bases from J; bases unmatched to any gene: 2. CDR3 coding DNA: TGTGCCAGCATGCAGGGGGCCACTGAAGCTTTCTTT. This codes for CASMQGATEAFF.

The chain uses TRBV4-1 and TRBJ2-7; D gene ambiguous. The CDR3 is 17 residues long. The germline V gene encodes CDR1 MGHRA and CDR2 YSYEKL. V gave up 3 bases and J gave up 1 base, with 19 bases separating them. The CDR3 spells CASSQISTGPTSYEQYF. DNA for the CDR3: TGCGCCAGCAGCCAGATAAGTACCGGACCGACGTCCTACGAGCAGTACTTC.

The V gene is TRBV4-1, the J gene TRBJ2-7; 9 bases align to TRBD2. The CDR3 is 16 amino acids. The J segment lost 0 bases and the V segment lost 0 bases, leaving 3 bases of the junction unmatched. Germline V gene data show CDR1 as MGHRA and CDR2 as YSYEKL. In DNA, the CDR3 is TGCGCCAGCAGCCAAGAGGCGGGAGGGGTCTCCTACGAGCAGTACTTC. It codes for CASSQEAGGVSYEQYF.

J is TRBJ2-1 and V is TRBV4-2, with D maybe TRBD2 (5 bases). Germline CDR1 reads LGHNA; CDR2 reads YNFKEQ. V dropped 2 bases and J dropped 0 bases, with 11 bases sitting between them. The CDR3 totals 16 residues. The CDR3 protein is CASSQSRADSYNEQFF. CDR3 nucleotide sequence: TGTGCCAGCAGCCAATCTAGAGCGGACTCCTACAATGAGCAGTTCTTC.

The J gene is TRBJ1-1, the V gene TRBV2; D unresolved. The V end lost 2 bases, the J end lost 0 bases, and 7 bases lay between the germline ends. The V gene's germline CDR1 is SNHLY and CDR2 FYNNEI. This CDR3 has 14 amino acids. CDR3 residues: CASSEWTVNTEAFF. The DNA for the CDR3 is TGTGCCAGCAGTGAATGGACGGTGAACACTGAAGCTTTCTTT. The full variable domain, completed using reference TRBV2 and TRBJ1-1, is EPEVTQTPSHQVTQMGQEVILRCVPISNHLYFYWYRQILGQKVEFLVSFYNNEISEKSEIFDDQFSVERPDGSNFTLKIRSTKLEDSAMYFCASSEWTVNTEAFFGQGTRLTVV.

The J gene is TRBJ2-7, the V gene TRBV5-8; 9 bases match TRBD1. Germline V gene sequence: CDR1 SGHTS, CDR2 YDEGEE. The CDR3 is 14 amino acids. Unmatched junction bases numbered 8, after V lost 4 bases and J lost 6 bases. The CDR3 bases are TGTGCCAGCAGCACAGGACAGGGGATGGGCGAGCAGTACTTC. This encodes CASSTGQGMGEQYF.

The J gene is TRBJ2-3, the V gene TRBV30; D is possibly TRBD1 (5 bases). Trimming cost V 2 bases and J 2 bases, with 11 bases left between them. The length of the CDR3 is 14 residues. Per the germline V gene, CDR1 is GTSNPN and CDR2 is SVGIG (reference sequence). CDR3 bases: TGTGCCTGGAGTCAACAGGCAGTCACAGATACGCAGTATTTT. Translating gives CAWSQQAVTDTQYF.

V and J are TRBV5-5 and TRBJ1-5; possibly TRBD1 for D (5 bases). The length of the CDR3 is 16 residues. V was pared by 4 bases and J by 3 bases, with 17 bases between. Germline values: CDR1 SGHKS, CDR2 YYEKEE (reference sequence). In DNA form, the CDR3 reads TGTGCCAGCAGCCCTAGTTGGGGGATGGACAATCAGCCCCAGCATTTT. It translates to CASSPSWGMDNQPQHF.

J is TRBJ1-1 and V is TRBV6-1; 8 positions match TRBD1. Germline loops: CDR1 MNHNS, CDR2 SASEGT. V was clipped by 4 bases and J by 6 bases; unmatched bases: 7. This CDR3 comprises 14 residues. CDR3 loop: CASSGQGSLAEAFF. The CDR3 coding sequence is TGTGCCAGCAGTGGACAGGGGAGTTTGGCTGAAGCTTTCTTT.